This record concerns one T cell receptor beta chain sequence. Its target is unknown. The sample originates from a study of cytomegalovirus exposure and HLA in healthy donors. General study points: Donors were assumed by presence/absence analyses to have roughly uniform sequencing depth.

With 60 Vbeta and 13 Jbeta primers, the PCR was carried out. Assay: immunoSEQ multiplex PCR; the TCRdb copy retains only in-frame clones and omits some. Among 100,000 to 150,000 clones, over 60% were seen once, and the ten largest hold roughly 3.1%. The CDR3 covers 16 residues. V lost 0 bases, J lost 5 bases, and 10 bases stayed unmatched. Germline V CDR1 and CDR2: SGHRS, YFSETQ. This chain links TRBV5-1 with TRBJ2-7, with 8 positions matching TRBD1. The specimen was PBMCs. This clonotype originated in a man younger than 45 in good health and CMV-seronegative. CDR3 region: CASSLATGTGFDEQYF. In nucleotides, the CDR3 is TGCGCCAGCAGCTTGGCCACCGGGACAGGCTTCGACGAGCAGTACTTC.